This T cell receptor beta chain derives from a study of blood T cell repertoires in COVID-19. On the study more broadly: The samples span acute and convalescent COVID-19 from the United States, Italy and Spain. T cells, B-cell-depleted T cells, or PBMCs provided the cDNA or gDNA that served as material.

The method was immunoSEQ multiplex PCR; TCRdb's version includes in-frame clones alone and lacks a portion of them. The table shows a few hundred thousand clones, with about nine tenths occurring only once. The CDR3 runs to 13 residues. V lost 2 bases and J 2 bases, leaving 6 bases between the germline ends. Membership in each cohort depended on participant-reported clinical history. Someone with COVID-19 had been met by exposed participants within 2 weeks before study entry. Sequencing was done on a sample of PBMCs or T cells enriched from blood (not recorded which). This receptor was obtained from a woman aged 40-49 years who had been exposed to COVID-19. This chain connects TRBV12-3 or TRBV12-4 to TRBJ1-1; D gene ambiguous. The CDR3 coding sequence is TGTGCCAGCAGTTTAAAGAGCAACACTGAAGCTTTCTTT. It translates to CASSLKSNTEAFF.